This T cell receptor beta chain emerged from a study of T cell repertoires in cytomegalovirus infection. MiXCR, applied by TCRdb to the reads, yields one record per CDR3 protein. The sample has hundreds of thousands of distinct CDR3 sequences, over 15% seen once. The CDR3 totals 15 residues. V was clipped by 0 bases and J by 7 bases, with 13 bases between them. Per the germline V gene, CDR1 is SGHVS and CDR2 is FQNEAQ. The sample holds a few counts of this clonotype. This clonotype was sampled from a human donor in good health (CMV status not recorded). Some clones in this sample may be carry-over from other donors' samples. The chain uses TRBV7-8 and TRBJ2-1; D is ambiguous. The sample consisted of PBMCs. The CDR3 sequence: CASSLARASLNEQFF. For the CDR3, the DNA is TGTGCCAGCAGCTTAGCGCGTGCGAGTTTGAATGAGCAGTTCTTC.